A selection of T cell receptor beta chains follows, all from one sample in a study of blood T cell repertoires in COVID-19. This table comes from immunoSEQ multiplex PCR, and its TCRdb copy is limited to in-frame clones, with some not included. The repertoire has over 300,000 clones, roughly 85% of them found once; the top ten carry under 2.5%. Sequencing used PBMCs or T cells enriched from blood (not recorded which). Source of these receptors: a man aged 30 to 45 who had recovered from COVID-19. Each CDR3 is given with its conserved first and last residue. The D gene is left open where the match is weak. Only part of the rows carry a size: once, few, many, or a class if the clone is expanded.

V gene: TRBV7-2; J gene: TRBJ1-2; D gene: NA; clone size: NA; CDR3 protein: CASSLARDYGYTF; CDR3 DNA: TGTGCCAGCAGCTTAGCACGGGACTATGGCTACACCTTC
V gene: TRBV2; J gene: TRBJ1-2; D gene: NA; clone size: NA; CDR3 protein: CASLGRTPYGYTF; CDR3 DNA: TGTGCCAGCCTAGGTCGAACACCCTATGGCTACACCTTC
V gene: TRBV25-1; J gene: TRBJ1-1; D gene: NA; clone size: NA; CDR3 protein: CASSPHGGGTEAFF; CDR3 DNA: TGTGCCAGCAGTCCCCACGGGGGGGGAACTGAAGCTTTCTTT
V gene: TRBV4-3; J gene: TRBJ1-1; D gene: TRBD1; clone size: NA; CDR3 protein: CASSQTGGNTEAFF; CDR3 DNA: TGCGCCAGCAGCCAGACAGGGGGCAACACTGAAGCTTTCTTT
V gene: TRBV24-1; J gene: TRBJ2-3; D gene: NA; clone size: NA; CDR3 protein: CATSDLGGTDTQYF; CDR3 DNA: TGTGCCACCAGTGATTTGGGAGGTACAGATACGCAGTATTTT
V gene: TRBV5-6; J gene: TRBJ1-1; D gene: NA; clone size: NA; CDR3 protein: CASSLDRTLNTEAFF; CDR3 DNA: TGTGCCAGCAGCTTGGATCGGACACTAAACACTGAAGCTTTCTTT
V gene: TRBV7-9; J gene: TRBJ1-1; D gene: NA; clone size: NA; CDR3 protein: CASSSVGLAEAFF; CDR3 DNA: TGTGCCAGCAGCTCAGTGGGGCTCGCTGAAGCTTTCTTT
V gene: TRBV4-2; J gene: TRBJ2-7; D gene: NA; clone size: few; CDR3 protein: CASSQDRDTAYEQYF; CDR3 DNA: TGTGCCAGCAGCCAAGATCGGGACACAGCCTACGAGCAGTACTTC
V gene: TRBV6-6; J gene: TRBJ1-6; D gene: NA; clone size: NA; CDR3 protein: CASSSDNPLHF; CDR3 DNA: TGTGCCAGCAGTTCGGACAACCCGCTCCACTTT
V gene: TRBV7-3; J gene: TRBJ1-1; D gene: NA; clone size: NA; CDR3 protein: CASSLHMNTEAFF; CDR3 DNA: TGTGCCAGCAGCCTGCACATGAACACTGAAGCTTTCTTT
V gene: TRBV5-6; J gene: TRBJ1-2; D gene: NA; clone size: NA; CDR3 protein: CASSPRDNGVYGYTF; CDR3 DNA: TGTGCCAGCAGCCCCCGGGACAACGGGGTCTATGGCTACACCTTC
V gene: TRBV2; J gene: TRBJ2-1; D gene: TRBD1; clone size: NA; CDR3 protein: CATVRDSPINEQFF; CDR3 DNA: TGTGCCACCGTCCGGGACAGCCCAATCAATGAGCAGTTCTTC
V gene: TRBV7-3; J gene: TRBJ1-1; D gene: NA; clone size: NA; CDR3 protein: CASSSGPTVNTEAFF; CDR3 DNA: TGTGCCAGCAGCTCCGGCCCGACAGTGAACACTGAAGCTTTCTTT
V gene: TRBV10-2; J gene: TRBJ1-5; D gene: TRBD1; clone size: few; CDR3 protein: CASRDRGQPQHF; CDR3 DNA: TGCGCCAGCAGGGACAGGGGTCAGCCCCAGCATTTT
V gene: TRBV15; J gene: TRBJ2-1; D gene: NA; clone size: NA; CDR3 protein: CATSPRGAGINEQFF; CDR3 DNA: TGTGCCACCAGCCCCAGGGGAGCGGGGATCAATGAGCAGTTCTTC
V gene: TRBV30; J gene: TRBJ2-3; D gene: TRBD1; clone size: NA; CDR3 protein: CAWSLRQGWTDTQYF; CDR3 DNA: TGTGCCTGGAGCCTTAGACAGGGTTGGACAGATACGCAGTATTTT
V gene: TRBV6-4; J gene: TRBJ1-5; D gene: NA; clone size: few; CDR3 protein: CASSAGADQPQHF; CDR3 DNA: TGTGCCAGCAGTGCAGGGGCCGATCAGCCCCAGCATTTT
V gene: TRBV6-5; J gene: TRBJ2-5; D gene: TRBD1; clone size: NA; CDR3 protein: CASMLGQGTQETQYF; CDR3 DNA: TGTGCCAGCATGTTAGGACAGGGCACCCAAGAGACCCAGTACTTC
V gene: TRBV6-5; J gene: TRBJ1-6; D gene: TRBD1; clone size: NA; CDR3 protein: CASGPGQGWSPLHF; CDR3 DNA: TGTGCCAGCGGTCCGGGACAGGGGTGGTCACCCCTCCACTTT
V gene: TRBV30; J gene: TRBJ2-7; D gene: TRBD1; clone size: NA; CDR3 protein: CAWRKDRGYEQYF; CDR3 DNA: TGTGCCTGGAGAAAGGACAGGGGCTACGAGCAGTACTTC
V gene: TRBV18; J gene: TRBJ2-5; D gene: NA; clone size: once; CDR3 protein: CASSPGGSQETQYF; CDR3 DNA: TGTGCCAGCTCACCCGGCGGCAGTCAAGAGACCCAGTACTTC
V gene: TRBV7-2; J gene: TRBJ2-3; D gene: TRBD2; clone size: NA; CDR3 protein: CASSLGGLADTQYF; CDR3 DNA: TGTGCCAGCAGCTTAGGGGGACTAGCGGACACGCAGTATTTT